These T cell receptor beta chains were read from a single sample in a study of blood T cell repertoires in COVID-19. Assay used: immunoSEQ multiplex PCR; TCRdb lists only in-frame clones, some missing. This sample carries more than 100,000 clones, more than 70% of them seen once, and the ten largest clones take roughly 3.6%. The sample taken for sequencing was peripheral blood. The receptors derive from a woman aged 60 to 75 with acute or convalescent COVID-19. The CDR3 runs from the conserved cysteine through the conserved F or W. A D gene is named only where the DNA matches it firmly. Not all rows give a size; the values are once, few, many and, for expanded clones, a class.

v_call	j_call	d_call	clone_size	cdr3_aa	cdr3_nt
TRBV19	TRBJ1-2	.	.	CASSLTGRNYGYTF	TGTGCCAGTAGTCTTACAGGAAGAAACTATGGCTACACCTTC
TRBV9	TRBJ1-4	.	.	CASSVGGFGEKLFF	TGTGCCAGCAGCGTAGGAGGGTTCGGAGAAAAACTGTTTTTT
TRBV3-1/TRBV3-2	TRBJ1-2	.	few	CASSQVGGDGYTF	TGTGCCAGCAGCCAAGTGGGGGGGGATGGCTACACCTTC
TRBV27	TRBJ2-2	TRBD1	.	CASSSGQTNTGELFF	TGTGCCAGCAGTTCGGGACAGACGAACACCGGGGAGCTGTTTTTT
TRBV6-6	TRBJ2-7	TRBD1	.	CASSSFGTGAYEQYF	TGTGCCAGCAGTTCCTTCGGGACAGGGGCCTACGAGCAGTACTTC
TRBV30	TRBJ2-2	TRBD2	.	CAWMSGGNTGELFF	TGTGCCTGGATGAGCGGGGGGAACACCGGGGAGCTGTTTTTT
TRBV7-3	TRBJ2-3	TRBD1	.	CASSLDRSTDTQYF	TGTGCCAGCAGCTTGGACAGGAGCACAGATACGCAGTATTTT
TRBV20-1	TRBJ1-1	.	.	CRGGQGTEAFF	TGCAGGGGGGGGCAGGGCACTGAAGCTTTCTTT
TRBV9	TRBJ2-5	TRBD2	.	CASSEGLGETQYF	TGTGCCAGCAGCGAGGGACTAGGGGAGACCCAGTACTTC
TRBV30	TRBJ2-1	TRBD2	.	CAVLAGYEQFF	TGTGCGGTCCTAGCGGGATATGAGCAGTTCTTC
TRBV19	TRBJ1-2	TRBD1	.	CASSPSTGLSYTF	TGTGCCAGTAGTCCGTCGACAGGGCTGAGCTACACCTTC
TRBV3-1/TRBV3-2	TRBJ1-1	.	.	CASSQSPMYTEAFF	TGTGCCAGCAGCCAAAGCCCAATGTACACTGAAGCTTTCTTT
TRBV28	TRBJ2-1	TRBD2	.	CASSLDREGREQFF	TGTGCCAGCAGTTTGGATCGGGAGGGCAGGGAGCAGTTCTTC
TRBV4-2	TRBJ1-2	TRBD1	.	CASSPGQASYGYTF	TGTGCCAGCAGCCCAGGACAGGCTTCGTATGGCTACACCTTC
TRBV6-5	TRBJ1-3	.	.	CASSSPTHRGGNTIYF	TGTGCCAGCAGTTCCCCCACCCATAGGGGTGGAAACACCATATATTTT
TRBV15	TRBJ1-1	.	.	CATSRDGERGTEAFF	TGTGCCACCAGCAGAGATGGGGAAAGAGGGACTGAAGCTTTCTTT
TRBV7-9	TRBJ1-1	.	.	CASSSTGIGNTEAFF	TGTGCCAGCAGCTCCACGGGTATTGGGAACACTGAAGCTTTCTTT
TRBV6-6	TRBJ2-2	TRBD2	.	CASSSGGPGELFF	TGTGCCAGCAGTTCGGGGGGTCCCGGGGAGTTGTTTTTT
TRBV2	TRBJ2-1	.	.	CASRDYFYNEQFF	TGTGCCAGCAGGGACTACTTCTACAATGAGCAGTTCTTC
TRBV16	TRBJ2-7	.	.	CASSQTRYEQYF	TGTGCCAGCAGCCAAACTCGCTACGAGCAGTACTTC
TRBV3-1/TRBV3-2	TRBJ2-2	.	.	CASRERNANTGELFF	TGTGCCAGCCGGGAGCGGAACGCGAACACCGGGGAGCTGTTTTTT
TRBV7-9	TRBJ2-1	TRBD2	few	CASSPGTSESEQFF	TGTGCCAGCAGCCCTGGGACTAGCGAAAGTGAGCAGTTCTTC
TRBV28	TRBJ1-1	.	.	CASSFHSMNTEAFF	TGTGCCAGCAGTTTTCACAGCATGAACACTGAAGCTTTCTTT
TRBV2	TRBJ1-2	TRBD1	.	CASSLGQPPSTF	TGTGCCAGCAGCCTGGGACAGCCCCCGTCCACCTTC
TRBV2	TRBJ1-4	TRBD1	.	CASSENYGTGEEKLFF	TGTGCCAGCAGTGAAAATTATGGGACAGGGGAAGAAAAACTGTTTTTT
TRBV9	TRBJ2-3	TRBD2	.	CASTLGAGTADTDTQYF	TGTGCCAGCACCCTAGGAGCGGGAACAGCGGACACAGATACGCAGTATTTT
TRBV29-1	TRBJ1-1	TRBD1	.	CSVDRGQTEAFF	TGCAGCGTTGACAGGGGGCAGACTGAAGCTTTCTTT
TRBV12-3/TRBV12-4	TRBJ1-2	.	few	CASSSTWGQGYTF	TGTGCCAGCAGTTCAACCTGGGGGCAAGGCTACACCTTC
TRBV5-1	TRBJ1-3	.	.	CASSHTGNTIYF	TGCGCCAGCAGCCACACTGGAAACACCATATATTTT
TRBV10-3	TRBJ1-2	.	.	CAISGGENYGYTF	TGTGCCATCAGTGGAGGCGAAAACTATGGCTACACCTTC
TRBV6-2/TRBV6-3	TRBJ1-2	.	once	CASSRQEPYGYTF	TGTGCCAGCAGTCGACAGGAGCCCTATGGCTACACCTTC
TRBV4-2	TRBJ2-4	TRBD1	.	CASSPGQGANIQYF	TGTGCCAGCAGCCCCGGACAGGGGGCGAACATTCAGTACTTC
TRBV7-2	TRBJ1-1	.	.	CASSLGAGPNTEAFF	TGTGCCAGCAGCTTAGGGGCAGGGCCGAACACTGAAGCTTTCTTT
TRBV30	TRBJ1-1	TRBD1	.	CAWMRQGATEAFF	TGTGCCTGGATGAGACAGGGGGCTACTGAAGCTTTCTTT
TRBV4-1	TRBJ2-2	.	few	CASSQAPSNTGELFF	TGCGCCAGCAGCCAAGCCCCTAGTAACACCGGGGAGCTGTTTTTT
TRBV29-1	TRBJ2-1	TRBD1	once	CSVKGQGYNEQFF	TGCAGCGTGAAGGGACAGGGGTACAATGAGCAGTTCTTC
TRBV28	TRBJ2-7	.	.	CASSLGKLWEQYF	TGTGCCAGCAGTTTGGGCAAATTATGGGAGCAGTACTTC